These 20 T cell receptor beta chains share one sample of origin, sequenced in a study of blood T cell repertoires in COVID-19. Repertoires were generated with immunoSEQ multiplex PCR, while TCRdb's copy carries only in-frame clones and drops some. The repertoire holds approximately 170,000 clones, with around 82% as singletons. The sample taken for sequencing was peripheral blood. These receptor sequences come from a man in his sixties with active or convalescent COVID-19.

The gene calls are TRBV18 and TRBJ2-1; the match to TRBD2 covers 10 bases. The germline gives CDR1 KGHSH, CDR2 LQKENI. V dropped 1 base and J dropped 10; count of bases not matched to a gene: 7. This CDR3 has 15 residues. The CDR3 DNA reads TGTGCCAGCTCACCACGCTCTAGCGGGAGTTGGGAGCAGTTCTTC. This translates into CASSPRSSGSWEQFF.

This chain links TRBV7-2 with TRBJ1-1; D remains ambiguous. V was cut by 6 bases and J by 0 bases, with 8 bases left in between. Germline-derived CDR1 and CDR2 are SGHTA and FQGNSA. The CDR3 has 13 residues. CDR3 sequence reads: CASSSGMNTEAFF. The CDR3, as DNA: TGTGCCAGCAGTTCAGGTATGAACACTGAAGCTTTCTTT.

V is TRBV9 and J is TRBJ2-3, with D uncertain. The CDR3 covers 16 residues. V was pared by 0 bases and J by 2 bases, with 13 bases between. Germline assignment: CDR1 SGDLS and CDR2 YYNGEE. CDR3 loop: CASSVGVADATDTQYF. CDR3 DNA sequence: TGTGCCAGCAGCGTAGGAGTAGCAGATGCCACAGATACGCAGTATTTT. Supplemented by reference TRBV9 and TRBJ2-3, the full variable domain reads DSGVTQTPKHLITATGQRVTLRCSPRSGDLSVYWYQQSLDQGLQFLIQYYNGEERAKGNILERFSAQQFPDLHSELNLSSLELGDSALYFCASSVGVADATDTQYFGPGTRLTVL.

This chain uses TRBV28 with TRBJ1-4, with 8 bases fitting TRBD1. Germline lookup yields CDR1 MDHEN and CDR2 SYDVKM. The J segment lost 8 bases and the V segment lost 2 bases, leaving 7 bases of the junction unmatched. The CDR3 spans 15 residues. CDR3 sequence: CASSLEDRAYEKLFF. The CDR3 DNA reads TGTGCCAGCAGTTTAGAGGACAGGGCGTACGAAAAACTGTTTTTT.

DNA of the CDR3: TGTGCCAGCAGCTTGGACAGAGAGACCCAGTACTTC. Its protein is CASSLDRETQYF. This rearrangement joins TRBV5-4 to TRBJ2-5; D unclear. This CDR3 is built from 12 residues. Germline V lookup: CDR1 SGHNT, CDR2 YYREEE (reference sequence). V was trimmed by 0 bases and J by 4 bases, leaving 4 bases between them. Full variable domain (remainder filled in from reference TRBV5-4 and TRBJ2-5): ETGVTQSPTHLIKTRGQQVTLRCSSQSGHNTVSWYQQALGQGPQFIFQYYREEENGRGNFPPRFSGLQFPNYSSELNVNALELDDSALYLCASSLDRETQYFGPGTRLLVL.

This clone was seen only a few times. This sequence joins TRBV10-2 and TRBJ2-7; 10 bases line up with TRBD1. The junction had 10 bases not matched to a gene; V was cut back by 5 bases and J by 3 bases. The CDR3 runs 16 residues. From germline, CDR1 is WSHSY and CDR2 SAAADI. The CDR3 DNA follows: TGCGCCAGCAGTATACTACCGGGACAGGGGAACTACGAGCAGTACTTC. As protein: CASSILPGQGNYEQYF.

The chain recombines TRBV7-2 with TRBJ2-1; 7 nucleotides line up with TRBD2. The germline V gene has CDR1 SGHTA and CDR2 FQGNSA. The CDR3 contains 16 residues. Germline trimming cut 2 bases from V and 4 bases from J; bases unmatched to any gene: 8. Written as DNA, the CDR3 is TGTGCCAGCAGCTTAATGGGGAGGGGATTATACAATGAGCAGTTCTTC. Amino acid sequence: CASSLMGRGLYNEQFF.

The chain has TRBV5-1 and TRBJ2-7; 8 bases match TRBD1. The CDR3 sequence is 15 residues long. Unmatched junction bases numbered 5, after V lost 0 bases and J lost 3 bases. Looked up from germline, CDR1 is SGHRS and CDR2 is YFSETQ. The CDR3 sequence is CASSLAGTGSYEQYF. The CDR3 nucleotides read TGCGCCAGCAGCTTGGCGGGGACAGGAAGCTACGAGCAGTACTTC.

Comments on this clone: This likely reflects a read error, since a far larger clone is one base away. The sample has other DNA sequences that encode this CDR3 too. The genes are TRBV6-5 and TRBJ2-7, with 10 bases that match TRBD1. Germline V gives CDR1 MNHEY, CDR2 SVGAGI. This CDR3 has 13 amino acids. Germline trimming cut 6 bases from V and 3 bases from J; bases unmatched to any gene: 2. The CDR3 region is CASSGTGVYEQYF. CDR3 sequence (DNA): TGTGCCAGCAGCGGGACAGGGGTCTACGAGCAGTACTTC.

This rearrangement joins TRBV10-3 to TRBJ2-5, with 10 bases identical to TRBD1. With 10 bases clipped from V and 5 bases from J, the junction kept 13 bases outside the gene matches. Germline-derived CDR1 and CDR2 are ENHRY and SYGVKD. The CDR3 totals 15 residues. The CDR3 DNA is TGTGCCAGCACACCGGGACAGGGGTTCTCTGAGACCCAGTACTTC. This sequence encodes CASTPGQGFSETQYF.

This clone showed up just a few times. V is TRBV2 and J is TRBJ2-7; possible D gene TRBD1, 5 bases. Germline lookup yields CDR1 SNHLY and CDR2 FYNNEI. Between the trimmed V and J ends, which lost 8 bases and 0 bases, there was a span of 11 bases. The CDR3 is made up of 13 amino acids. The CDR3 DNA sequence: TGTGCCAGCGCAGGGCAGTTCTCCTACGAGCAGTACTTC. It translates to CASAGQFSYEQYF.

The table lists this clone with a few counts. V gene TRBV7-2 combines with J gene TRBJ2-5, with TRBD2 as a possible D gene (6 bases). The CDR3 consists of 14 residues. The germline gives CDR1 SGHTA, CDR2 FQGNSA. V was trimmed by 4 bases and J by 4 bases, leaving 13 bases between them. The CDR3 sequence is CASSSGGAAETQYF. CDR3 bases: TGTGCCAGCAGCTCCGGGGGAGCCGCAGAGACCCAGTACTTC.

This chain uses TRBV20-1 with TRBJ2-5; a possible D gene is TRBD2 (6 bases). Trimming took off 3 bases at V and 4 bases at J, with 15 bases between the two ends. This CDR3 is 14 amino acids long. Germline V CDR1 and CDR2: DFQATT, SNEGSKA (reference sequence). The CDR3 sequence: CSASLVAGTETQYF. The CDR3 bases are TGCAGTGCTAGTCTGGTCGCGGGAACAGAGACCCAGTACTTC.

The chain couples TRBV18 to TRBJ1-4, with a weak D call TRBD1 (5 bases). The CDR3 contains 18 residues. Germline CDR1 and CDR2: KGHSH and LQKENI. Trimming took 1 base from V and 7 from J, leaving 22 bases between them. CDR3 in DNA: TGTGCCAGCTCACCACGGGACGGTCGGAGGGTTGACGGTGAAAAACTGTTTTTT. Protein product: CASSPRDGRRVDGEKLFF.

The chain employs TRBV4-1 and TRBJ2-3, with TRBD2 identical over 10 bases. The CDR3 is 18 residues long. V gave up 1 base and J gave up 6 bases; unmatched junction bases: 13. Germline V gene data show CDR1 as MGHRA and CDR2 as YSYEKL. The CDR3, as DNA: TGCGCCAGCAGCCAAGGGCTAGCGGGGGTTCGCTCCCGGGATACGCAGTATTTT. Translating gives CASSQGLAGVRSRDTQYF.

The J gene is TRBJ1-4, the V gene TRBV6-1; 9 nucleotides align to TRBD1. The germline V gene has CDR1 MNHNS and CDR2 SASEGT. V shed 5 bases and J 8 bases; nucleotides not matched to a gene: 9. This CDR3 spans 15 amino acids. The CDR3 DNA sequence: TGTGCCAGCAGTCCATTACAGGGGGCCCAGGAAAAACTGTTTTTT. Residues: CASSPLQGAQEKLFF.

This clone is a singleton in its sample. The genes are TRBV7-8 and TRBJ2-7, with 7 bases fitting TRBD2. V was clipped by 5 bases and J by 6 bases; unmatched bases: 4. The CDR3 spans 12 residues. Per the germline V gene, CDR1 is SGHVS and CDR2 is FQNEAQ. In DNA, the CDR3 is TGTGCCAGCAGCCCGGGGAGGGGCGAGCAGTACTTC. It yields the protein CASSPGRGEQYF.

V and J are TRBV10-3 and TRBJ2-3, with TRBD2 matching 14 bases. V dropped 7 bases and J dropped 6; count of bases not matched to a gene: 6. The germline gives CDR1 ENHRY, CDR2 SYGVKD. The CDR3 consists of 15 residues. CDR3: CAINGLAGGLDTQYF. The DNA of the CDR3 is TGTGCCATCAACGGACTAGCGGGGGGTCTTGATACGCAGTATTTT.

This clone has more than one count but fewer than ten. The genes are TRBV29-1 and TRBJ2-5; 8 positions match TRBD1. Germline V gene data show CDR1 as SQVTM and CDR2 as ANQGSEA. J lost 5 bases, V lost 5 bases, and 4 bases had no gene match. There are 12 residues in the CDR3. The CDR3 protein is CSVSHRGETQYF. CDR3 coding DNA: TGCAGCGTTTCTCACAGGGGGGAGACCCAGTACTTC. The full variable domain, with the rest looked up from reference TRBV29-1 and TRBJ2-5, is SAVISQKPSRDICQRGTSLTIQCQVDSQVTMMFWYRQQPGQSLTLIATANQGSEATYESGFVIDKFPISRPNLTFSTLTVSNMSPEDSSIYLCSVSHRGETQYFGPGTRLLVL.

The chain links TRBV5-5 to TRBJ1-5; a possible D gene is TRBD1 (6 bases). In germline, CDR1 is SGHKS, CDR2 YYEKEE (reference sequence). Deletions cut 0 bases from V and 6 bases from J, with 13 bases between. CDR3 length: 15 residues. Here the CDR3 reads CASSLGAGVVQPQHF. As DNA, the CDR3 is TGTGCCAGCAGCTTGGGGGCAGGGGTGGTTCAGCCCCAGCATTTT.